What follows are 19 T cell receptor beta chains derived from one specimen sequenced in a study of shared clonotypes between healthy human individuals. Repertoires were generated with immunoSEQ multiplex PCR, while TCRdb's copy carries only in-frame clones and drops some. The sample has about 1.1 million clones; roughly 80% are singletons. Sequencing was performed on memory CD4+ T cells from PBMCs. Subset in this sample: CD45RA-negative fraction. These receptors were collected from a man aged 18-30 years in good health. Some clones in this sample may be carry-over from other donors' samples.

A remark on this clone: The same CDR3 also results from other DNA sequences found in this sample. The chain employs TRBV27 and TRBJ2-2; D gene unclear. V dropped 5 bases and J dropped 0 bases, with 4 bases sitting between them. CDR3 length: 13 amino acids. CDR1 and CDR2 (germline): MNHEY, SMNVEV (reference sequence). The CDR3 coding sequence is TGTGCCAGCAGTCCCACGAACACCGGGGAGCTGTTTTTT. Protein sequence: CASSPTNTGELFF.

The chain combines TRBV10-3 with TRBJ1-1, with 7 bases lining up with TRBD1. The CDR3 is 15 amino acids. CDR1 and CDR2 from the germline V gene are ENHRY and SYGVKD. After removal of 3 bases from V and 0 bases from J, the junction contained 4 bases not matched to a gene. As DNA, the CDR3 is TGTGCCATCAGTGAAAGGGGGCTAATGAACACTGAAGCTTTCTTT. Translation: CAISERGLMNTEAFF.

The CDR3 here is CASSGGPSTNEKLFF. CDR3 DNA: TGCGCCAGCAGCGGGGGGCCCTCAACTAATGAAAAACTGTTTTTT. The genes are TRBV5-1 and TRBJ1-4; TRBD1 might be the D (6 bases). In germline, CDR1 is SGHRS, CDR2 YFSETQ. V lost 4 bases to trimming and J lost 0 bases, with 10 bases between them. The CDR3 sequence is 15 residues long.

The sample holds many counts of this clone. This chain joins TRBV27 and TRBJ1-5; D not certain. Germline CDR1 reads MNHEY; CDR2 reads SMNVEV (reference sequence). The CDR3 is made up of 15 amino acids. The V gene lost 0 bases and the J gene lost 1 base, with 7 bases spanning the gap. The CDR3: CASSLSRGSNQPQHF. CDR3 DNA: TGTGCCAGCAGTTTATCGCGCGGGAGCAATCAGCCCCAGCATTTT.

This clone was seen a handful of times. CDR3 in amino acids: CATHFDRNQPQHF. The DNA of the CDR3 is TGTGCCACCCATTTCGACAGAAATCAGCCCCAGCATTTT. This chain uses TRBV6-1 with TRBJ1-5; D perhaps matches TRBD1 (5 bases). This CDR3 spans 13 amino acids. V was pared by 10 bases and J by 4 bases, with 14 bases between. CDR1 is MNHNS, CDR2 SASEGT, per germline.

The rearrangement joins TRBV10-3 to TRBJ2-1; 8 nucleotides match TRBD2. Germline V gene lookup returns CDR1 ENHRY and CDR2 SYGVKD. The CDR3 covers 14 residues. The V segment lost 10 bases and the J segment 4 bases; nucleotides outside the gene matches: 9. Here the CDR3 reads CASIGRETYNEQFF. The CDR3 DNA follows: TGTGCCAGCATCGGGAGGGAGACTTACAATGAGCAGTTCTTC.

This chain uses TRBV10-3 with TRBJ1-1; a possible D gene is TRBD1 (6 bases). Trimming pared 10 bases from V and 0 bases from J, leaving 18 bases between. Germline CDR1 is ENHRY and CDR2 is SYGVKD. This CDR3 has 15 residues. CDR3 sequence (DNA): TGTGCCACCTTGGGGGCTACAGGGCTGAACACTGAAGCTTTCTTT. This encodes CATLGATGLNTEAFF.

This CDR3 reads CASSSGTSDEQFF. The CDR3 region has the DNA TGTGCCAGCAGCTCCGGGACCAGCGATGAGCAGTTCTTC. V is TRBV5-4 and J is TRBJ2-1; D assignment may be TRBD1 or TRBD2 (5 bases each). The CDR3 consists of 13 residues. From germline, CDR1 is SGHNT and CDR2 YYREEE (reference sequence). With 3 bases removed from V and 8 bases from J, the gap between germline ends came to 12 bases.

The rearrangement links TRBV28 to TRBJ2-5, with D possibly TRBD2 on 7 matching bases. The CDR3 covers 15 residues. Trimming cost V 4 bases and J 4 bases, with 16 bases left between them. The V gene's germline CDR1 is MDHEN and CDR2 SYDVKM. CDR3: CASSSKGGRVETQYF. CDR3 sequence (DNA): TGTGCCAGCAGTTCGAAGGGGGGGCGCGTAGAGACCCAGTACTTC.

This clone showed up just once. This probably arose from a read error, given a far larger clone one base away. In the same sample, other DNA sequences code for this CDR3. The chain is built from TRBV7-2 and TRBJ2-1, with D uncertain. CDR1 and CDR2 (germline): SGHTA, FQGNSA. V was shortened by 2 bases and J by 1 base, with 0 bases between the two germline ends. CDR3 length: 12 amino acids. The chain's CDR3 is CASSLSYNEQFF. CDR3 nucleotides: TGTGCCAGCAGCTTATCCTACAATGAGCAGTTCTTC.

This chain links TRBV27 with TRBJ1-1; the D gene is possibly TRBD1 (5 bases). The ends were cut back, 4 bases at V and 0 bases at J, with 9 bases in the middle. Germline V CDR1 and CDR2: MNHEY, SMNVEV (reference sequence). This CDR3 region has 14 residues. The CDR3 is CASSSTGLNTEAFF. Written as DNA, the CDR3 is TGTGCCAGCAGTTCAACAGGCCTGAACACTGAAGCTTTCTTT.

To note about this clone: The sample has other DNA sequences that encode this CDR3 too. This chain uses TRBV5-1 with TRBJ2-3, with TRBD2 as a possible D gene (5 bases). V lost 0 bases, J lost 6 bases, and 5 bases lay in between. CDR1 SGHRS and CDR2 YFSETQ come from the germline V gene. The CDR3 totals 12 residues. CDR3 loop: CASSLAGDTQYF. The CDR3 nucleotides read TGCGCCAGCAGCTTGGCGGGGGATACGCAGTATTTT. Complete variable domain (other parts from reference TRBV5-1 and TRBJ2-3): KAGVTQTPRYLIKTRGQQVTLSCSPISGHRSVSWYQQTPGQGLQFLFEYFSETQRNKGNFPGRFSGRQFSNSRSEMNVSTLELGDSALYLCASSLAGDTQYFGPGTRLTVL.

This rearrangement joins TRBV5-1 to TRBJ1-1, with D perhaps matching TRBD1 (6 bases). Looked up from germline, CDR1 is SGHRS and CDR2 is YFSETQ. There are 16 residues in the CDR3. Trimming took 0 bases from V and 1 from J, leaving 13 bases between them. The CDR3 protein is CASSLVIGGRNTEAFF. DNA for the CDR3: TGCGCCAGCAGCTTGGTTATAGGGGGGAGGAACACTGAAGCTTTCTTT.

On this clone itself: A far larger clone is one nucleotide away, so this likely arose from a read error. Distinct nucleotide sequences in the sample also encode this CDR3. This chain links TRBV6-6 with TRBJ2-5, with D unresolved. The CDR3 has 11 residues. Germline V gives CDR1 MNHNY, CDR2 SVGAGI (reference sequence). The V end lost 6 bases, the J end lost 2 bases, and 4 bases lay between the germline ends. CDR3 in DNA: TGTGCCAGCAGCCTACAAGAGACCCAGTACTTC. Protein sequence: CASSLQETQYF.

The chain links TRBV18 to TRBJ2-7; the match to TRBD1 covers 7 bases. Germline values: CDR1 KGHSH, CDR2 LQKENI. The ends lost 3 bases at V and 6 bases at J; junction bases unmatched: 2. The CDR3 has 12 amino acids. The CDR3 DNA reads TGTGCCAGCTCACCTTACAGGGGCGAGCAGTACTTC. Translation: CASSPYRGEQYF.

The chain joins TRBV7-2 to TRBJ2-7, with D perhaps TRBD1 (5 bases). This CDR3 has 14 amino acids. V lost 8 bases, J lost 3 bases, and 17 bases lay in between. Per germline, CDR1 SGHTA and CDR2 FQGNSA. The CDR3 DNA reads TGTGCCAGCGAAAAGTCAGGGCCTTTCTACGAGCAGTACTTC. The encoded protein is CASEKSGPFYEQYF.

The J gene is TRBJ2-3, the V gene TRBV6-6; D is unclear. Trimming took off 7 bases at V and 1 base at J, with 6 bases between the two ends. This CDR3 region has 12 residues. Per the germline V gene, CDR1 is MNHNY and CDR2 is SVGAGI (reference sequence). In DNA form, the CDR3 reads TGTGCCAGCACCCCCGGCACAGATACGCAGTATTTT. It codes for CASTPGTDTQYF.

The chain employs TRBV6-4 and TRBJ2-6; D call uncertain. V lost 3 bases and J lost 0, with 9 bases in between. The V gene's germline CDR1 is MRHNA and CDR2 SNTAGT. The length of the CDR3 is 16 residues. CDR3 loop: CASSDLTSSGANVLTF. As DNA, the CDR3 is TGTGCCAGCAGTGATTTGACAAGCTCTGGGGCCAACGTCCTGACTTTC.

The rearrangement joins TRBV25-1 to TRBJ2-5; TRBD2 might be the D (6 bases). Germline V gives CDR1 MGHDK, CDR2 SYGVNS. Trimming removed 2 bases from V and 7 bases from J, with 17 bases in between. The CDR3 has 15 residues. CDR3 in DNA: TGTGCCAGCAGTGAACGTCCAGGCTCCGGGGGGACCCAGTACTTC. Amino acid sequence: CASSERPGSGGTQYF. Full variable domain (rest looked up from reference TRBV25-1 and TRBJ2-5): EADIYQTPRYLVIGTGKKITLECSQTMGHDKMYWYQQDPGMELHLIHYSYGVNSTEKGDLSSESTVSRIRTEHFPLTLESARPSHTSQYLCASSERPGSGGTQYFGPGTRLLVL.